Listed here are 31 T cell receptor beta chains from one sample, sequenced in a study of T cells in Graves' hyperthyroidism and ophthalmopathy (dated by TCRdb to the late 2010s). Library preparation used multiplex PCR. TCRdb records Illumina HiSeq 2000 as the sequencer. The TCR beta CDR3 regions were amplified from RNA transcripts. The TCR CDR3 was subjected to a first round of RT-PCR using the HTBI primer set and the Qiagen OneStep RT-PCR kit. Using fastp at Q25 and MiXCR, TCRdb reprocessed the public reads and kept productive beta chains. Each CDR3 protein appears once, grouped with its most common genes and DNA. A total of approximately 700,000 distinct CDR3 sequences appear in this sample, roughly 46% of them only once. The ten largest clones take up under 8.5% of the sample. Material: peripheral blood or thyroid tissue (not recorded which). The receptors come from an adult man with Graves' disease, either hyperthyroidism or ophthalmopathy (not recorded which).

Many counts were recorded for this clonotype. Germline and junction disagree at one end, which may indicate a read error. The CDR3 spells CASSLEGGNQPQHF. CDR3 in DNA: TGTGCCAGCAGTTTGGAAGGGGGCAATCAGCCCCAGCATTTT. The chain carries TRBV5-1 and TRBJ1-5, with D possibly matching TRBD1 (5 bases). The CDR3 extends over 14 amino acids. Germline V gene lookup returns CDR1 SGHRS and CDR2 YFSETQ.

For this clonotype: This may come from a read error, since a much larger clone is one base off. This sequence joins TRBV2 and TRBJ1-2, with D uncertain. CDR1 is SNHLY, CDR2 FYNNEI, per germline. V gave up 8 bases and J gave up 8 bases, with 24 bases separating them. This CDR3 is 15 amino acids long. The CDR3 region is CASCHDGLWEIGYTF. The CDR3 DNA reads TGTGCCAGCTGTCATGACGGCTTATGGGAGATCGGCTACACCTTC.

The V gene is TRBV29-1, the J gene TRBJ1-5; TRBD1 matches at 8 bases. This CDR3 has 14 residues. CDR1 is SQVTM and CDR2 is ANQGSEA in the germline V gene. The trim removed 5 bases at V and 7 bases at J, leaving 10 bases unmatched. Here the CDR3 DNA reads TGCAGCGTTCGACAGGGACAGGCTGGCCAGCCCCAGCATTTT. Encoded protein: CSVRQGQAGQPQHF.

The chain is built from TRBV10-3 and TRBJ1-5, with D unresolved. Between the trimmed V and J ends, which lost 3 bases and 14 bases, there was a span of 17 bases. The CDR3 extends over 13 amino acids. The germline gives CDR1 ENHRY, CDR2 SYGVKD. CDR3 DNA sequence: TGTGCCATCAGTGATCCCGGGGTTCCCTACGAGCATTTT. Its protein is CAISDPGVPYEHF.

The rearrangement uses TRBV6-1 and TRBJ1-5, with TRBD1 identical over 8 bases. The ends lost 8 bases at V and 7 bases at J; junction bases unmatched: 10. The CDR3 has 14 amino acids. In germline, CDR1 is MNHNS, CDR2 SASEGT. Here the CDR3 reads CASEPTGGAQPQHF. In nucleotides, the CDR3 is TGTGCCAGCGAGCCAACAGGGGGAGCACAGCCCCAGCATTTT.

This clonotype was seen repeatedly, ten times or more. The CDR3 DNA follows: TGTGCCATCAGTGGCACGGACTACGAGCAGTACTTC. Amino acid sequence: CAISGTDYEQYF. The chain carries TRBV10-3 and TRBJ2-7; D is uncertain. CDR1 and CDR2 from the germline V gene are ENHRY and SYGVKD. There are 12 residues in the CDR3. Trimming removed 4 bases at V and 3 bases at J, with 7 bases between.

This clonotype was counted ten times or more. CDR3 sequence (DNA): TGTGCCATCAGTGACAGTGACAGCTACGAGCAGTACTTC. Translating it yields CAISDSDSYEQYF. The J gene is TRBJ2-7, the V gene TRBV10-3; perhaps TRBD1 as D (5 bases). CDR1 ENHRY and CDR2 SYGVKD come from the germline V gene. Trimming took off 3 bases at V and 3 bases at J, with 9 bases between the two ends. The length of the CDR3 is 13 residues.

This clonotype came up a few times. The rearrangement links TRBV2 to TRBJ2-3; a weak D match, TRBD2 (5 bases). Germline V gene sequence: CDR1 SNHLY, CDR2 FYNNEI. The V gene lost 5 bases and the J gene lost 6 bases, with 9 bases spanning the gap. This CDR3 is built from 12 residues. As DNA, the CDR3 is TGTGCCAGCAGTTACTCGGGGGATACGCAGTATTTT. Translation: CASSYSGDTQYF.

This clonotype was counted ten times or more. The rearrangement uses TRBV20-1 and TRBJ1-6; no reliable D call. CDR1 is DFQATT, CDR2 SNEGSKA, per germline (reference sequence). CDR3 length: 12 amino acids. V was shortened by 3 bases and J by 8 bases, with 8 bases between the two germline ends. CDR3 sequence: CSASNTDSPLHF. The CDR3 DNA is TGCAGTGCTAGTAATACGGATTCACCCCTCCACTTT.

This clonotype has a single count. J is TRBJ2-7 and V is TRBV19; 10 bases agree with TRBD2. The J segment lost 0 bases and the V segment lost 9 bases, leaving 5 bases of the junction unmatched. CDR1 is LNHDA and CDR2 is SQIVND in the germline V gene (reference sequence). The CDR3 consists of 14 residues. The CDR3: CASRTSGGSYEQYF. As DNA, the CDR3 is TGTGCCAGCCGGACTAGCGGAGGCTCCTACGAGCAGTACTTC.

This clonotype occurred once. The V call is TRBV24-1, the J call TRBJ2-2; 7 bases line up with TRBD1. V was pared by 5 bases and J by 8 bases, with 7 bases of the junction left unmatched. The CDR3 is 14 amino acids. In germline, CDR1 is KGHDR, CDR2 SFDVKD. The CDR3 DNA sequence: TGTGCCACCAGTGCGATGACAGGGTCTGGGGAGCTGTTTTTT. Protein sequence: CATSAMTGSGELFF.

This chain joins TRBV29-1 and TRBJ2-7, with D unclear. Trimming pared 6 bases from V and 3 bases from J, leaving 9 bases between. Germline-derived CDR1 and CDR2 are SQVTM and ANQGSEA. CDR3 length equals 11 residues. This chain's CDR3 is CSVGWDYEQYF. CDR3 DNA sequence: TGCAGCGTGGGATGGGACTACGAGCAGTACTTC.

This clonotype occurred many times. CDR3 sequence: CASSSMGGRQETQYF. The CDR3 nucleotides are TGTGCCAGCAGCTCCATGGGGGGGAGGCAAGAGACCCAGTACTTC. The chain joins TRBV7-9 to TRBJ2-5, with TRBD2 matching 7 bases. The CDR3 runs to 15 residues. The germline V gene encodes CDR1 SEHNR and CDR2 FQNEAQ (reference sequence). J was trimmed by 2 bases and V by 4 bases; bases with no gene match: 7.

The chain is built from TRBV7-9 and TRBJ1-4; 7 bases match TRBD1. This CDR3 is 16 amino acids long. Per germline, CDR1 SEHNR and CDR2 FQNEAQ (reference sequence). Unmatched junction bases numbered 8, after V lost 5 bases and J lost 2 bases. CDR3 sequence: CASSIRQGATNEKLFF. The CDR3 nucleotides are TGTGCCAGCAGCATAAGACAGGGTGCGACTAATGAAAAACTGTTTTTT.

This clonotype showed up many times. The V gene is TRBV2, the J gene TRBJ2-7; D ambiguous. V lost 6 bases and J lost 2, with 8 bases in between. There are 12 residues in the CDR3. Germline loops: CDR1 SNHLY, CDR2 FYNNEI. CDR3 amino acids: CASRRNTYEQYF. In DNA, the CDR3 is TGTGCCAGCAGGAGAAACACCTACGAGCAGTACTTC.

The rearrangement joins TRBV7-2 to TRBJ1-5; no clear D. Between the trimmed V and J ends, which lost 1 base and 9 bases, there was a span of 13 bases. The germline CDR1 and CDR2 sequences are SGHTA and FQGNSA. This CDR3 has 14 residues. This CDR3 reads CASSLGAASWPQHF. Here the CDR3 DNA reads TGTGCCAGCAGCTTAGGGGCAGCCTCCTGGCCCCAGCATTTT.

In regard to this clonotype: A much larger clone differs by one base, so this may be a read error. The chain recombines TRBV6-1 with TRBJ1-5; D is ambiguous. Germline lookup yields CDR1 MNHNS and CDR2 SASEGT. V lost 6 bases and J lost 4, with 7 bases in between. This CDR3 comprises 12 residues. The CDR3 DNA follows: TGTGCCAGCAGGCACGGGAATCAGCCCCAGCATTTT. The encoded protein is CASRHGNQPQHF.

On this clonotype itself: Just one base apart from a much larger clone, this may be a read error. This sequence joins TRBV7-8 and TRBJ2-7; D could derive from TRBD1 or TRBD2 (5 bases each). With 5 bases removed from V and 9 bases from J, the gap between germline ends came to 20 bases. The CDR3 is 14 amino acids. CDR1 and CDR2 (germline): SGHVS, FQNEAQ. CDR3 coding DNA: TGTGCCAGCAGCCTCCGGGGCAGCGAGGACTGGCAGTACTTC. This sequence encodes CASSLRGSEDWQYF.

This chain links TRBV24-1 with TRBJ2-2; D not certain. Trimming removed 6 bases from V and 0 bases from J, with 4 bases in between. Germline V gives CDR1 KGHDR, CDR2 SFDVKD. The length of the CDR3 is 13 residues. The CDR3 loop is CATSYSNTGELFF. The CDR3 bases are TGTGCCACCAGTTATTCGAACACCGGGGAGCTGTTTTTT.

V and J are TRBV5-1 and TRBJ2-7; D is perhaps TRBD2 (6 bases). V was shortened by 7 bases and J by 0 bases, with 26 bases between the two germline ends. The CDR3 spans 18 residues. CDR1 and CDR2 from the germline V gene are SGHRS and YFSETQ. Here the CDR3 reads CASHPRDNGRTFSYEQYF. DNA of the CDR3: TGCGCCAGCCACCCGCGGGATAATGGACGGACTTTCTCCTACGAGCAGTACTTC. The variable domain in full, completed from reference TRBV5-1 and TRBJ2-7, reads KAGVTQTPRYLIKTRGQQVTLSCSPISGHRSVSWYQQTPGQGLQFLFEYFSETQRNKGNFPGRFSGRQFSNSRSEMNVSTLELGDSALYLCASHPRDNGRTFSYEQYFGPGTRLTVT.

This rearrangement joins TRBV11-1 to TRBJ1-1, with D unresolved. Germline CDR1 SGHAT, CDR2 FQDESV (reference sequence). The CDR3 is 14 residues long. The V end was cut by 4 bases, the J end by 3 bases, with 12 bases between. The CDR3: CASSYGGEHTEAFF. CDR3 nucleotides: TGTGCCAGCAGCTACGGTGGGGAACACACTGAAGCTTTCTTT.

The chain carries TRBV7-2 and TRBJ2-3; D ambiguous. The CDR3 spans 13 residues. V was pared by 4 bases and J by 1 base, with 6 bases between. Germline V gene sequence: CDR1 SGHTA, CDR2 FQGNSA. CDR3 loop: CASSYRGTDTQYF. Written as DNA, the CDR3 is TGTGCCAGCAGCTATCGGGGCACAGATACGCAGTATTTT.

This clonotype has at least ten counts. This chain links TRBV2 with TRBJ1-2; no clear D gene. V lost 4 bases and J 6 bases, leaving 9 bases between the germline ends. The CDR3 length is 12 residues. The germline V gene encodes CDR1 SNHLY and CDR2 FYNNEI. The CDR3 sequence is CASSGSHNGYTF. As DNA, the CDR3 is TGTGCCAGCAGTGGGAGTCACAATGGCTACACCTTC.

The V and J genes are TRBV5-1 and TRBJ1-1; TRBD1 is a possible D gene (5 bases). Trimming shortened V by 6 bases and J by 3 bases, and 12 bases separated the two germline ends. The CDR3 runs 13 residues. The germline gives CDR1 SGHRS, CDR2 YFSETQ. The CDR3 DNA sequence: TGCGCCAGCACCGGACACCGACACACTGAAGCTTTCTTT. Amino acid sequence: CASTGHRHTEAFF.

The rearrangement joins TRBV2 to TRBJ1-4; 7 bases match TRBD1. Germline V gene sequence: CDR1 SNHLY, CDR2 FYNNEI. With 5 bases clipped from V and 3 bases from J, the junction kept 9 bases outside the gene matches. CDR3 length equals 16 residues. The CDR3 protein is CASSYIVGTANEKLFF. CDR3 coding DNA: TGTGCCAGCAGTTACATTGTCGGGACAGCTAATGAAAAACTGTTTTTT.

This sequence joins TRBV2 and TRBJ1-5; D remains unclear. V was pared by 10 bases and J by 3 bases, with 13 bases between. Germline V gene lookup returns CDR1 SNHLY and CDR2 FYNNEI. The CDR3 totals 13 residues. For the CDR3, the DNA is TGTGCCACCGCGGACGGGCTCAATCAGCCCCAGCATTTT. It yields the protein CATADGLNQPQHF. Variable domain in full (rest from reference TRBV2 and TRBJ1-5): EPEVTQTPSHQVTQMGQEVILRCVPISNHLYFYWYRQILGQKVEFLVSFYNNEISEKSEIFDDQFSVERPDGSNFTLKIRSTKLEDSAMYFCATADGLNQPQHFGDGTRLSIL.

The chain employs TRBV28 and TRBJ1-4, with 7 bases lining up with TRBD1. The J segment lost 6 bases and the V segment lost 5 bases, leaving 6 bases of the junction unmatched. The CDR3 loop spans 14 amino acids. Germline V gene sequence: CDR1 MDHEN, CDR2 SYDVKM. The CDR3 region is CASSPPGTDEKLFF. For the CDR3, the DNA is TGTGCCAGCAGTCCACCCGGGACAGATGAAAAACTGTTTTTT. The whole variable domain, filled in from reference TRBV28 and TRBJ1-4, reads DVKVTQSSRYLVKRTGEKVFLECVQDMDHENMFWYRQDPGLGLRLIYFSYDVKMKEKGDIPEGYSVSREKKERFSLILESASTNQTSMYLCASSPPGTDEKLFFGSGTQLSVL.

V and J are TRBV11-2 and TRBJ1-2; weak D call: TRBD1 (5 bases). Germline values: CDR1 SGHAT, CDR2 FQNNGV. Trimming took off 6 bases at V and 4 bases at J, with 18 bases between the two ends. This CDR3 is 15 amino acids long. The CDR3 sequence: CASSSRESRAYGYTF. In DNA form, the CDR3 reads TGTGCCAGCAGTTCCAGGGAGTCTCGGGCCTATGGCTACACCTTC. The variable domain in full, with the rest retrieved from reference TRBV11-2 and TRBJ1-2, is EAGVAQSPRYKIIEKRQSVAFWCNPISGHATLYWYQQILGQGPKLLIQFQNNGVVDDSQLPKDRFSAERLKGVDSTLKIQPAKLEDSAVYLCASSSRESRAYGYTFGSGTRLTVV.

The chain has TRBV29-1 and TRBJ1-2; D uncertain. The CDR3 has 14 amino acids. V was shortened by 8 bases and J by 0 bases, with 16 bases between the two germline ends. Germline CDR1 SQVTM, CDR2 ANQGSEA. Here the CDR3 DNA reads TGCAGCCGAACATCTGCTACCCCTAACTATGGCTACACCTTC. This codes for CSRTSATPNYGYTF.

There are a few counts of this clonotype. The chain joins TRBV7-2 to TRBJ1-1; maybe TRBD1 (5 bases). The CDR3 consists of 13 residues. Germline lookup yields CDR1 SGHTA and CDR2 FQGNSA. Trimming removed 0 bases at V and 7 bases at J, with 9 bases between. CDR3 in amino acids: CASSLASDIEAFF. CDR3 sequence (DNA): TGTGCCAGCAGCTTAGCTTCGGACATTGAAGCTTTCTTT.

The chain combines TRBV20-1 with TRBJ2-7; D is possibly TRBD2 (5 bases). This CDR3 has 15 amino acids. From germline, CDR1 is DFQATT and CDR2 SNEGSKA (reference sequence). Trimming took 1 base from V and 3 from J, leaving 16 bases between them. DNA of the CDR3: TGCAGTGCTAGAGGGAGGACTGGACCACTCTACGAGCAGTACTTC. Encoded protein: CSARGRTGPLYEQYF.